The sample holds a few counts of the clone carrying this T cell receptor beta chain. The V end was cut by 5 bases, the J end by 5 bases, with 13 bases between. The CDR3 is 14 amino acids. Germline CDR1 SGHTA, CDR2 FQGNSA. This sample was included in a study of early T cells in non-severe SARS-CoV-2 infection. Attachment of unique molecular identifiers to individual cDNA molecules was performed. One entry per CDR3 protein, called by TCRdb with MiXCR from the 5' RACE reads. The sample includes 100,000 to 150,000 distinct CDR3 sequences, about 15% of them seen just once. The TCR comes from an adult who was a healthcare worker with PCR-confirmed SARS-CoV-2 infection or an uninfected control (not recorded which). The sequenced sample consisted of whole blood. The V call is TRBV7-2, the J call TRBJ2-1; D unresolved. The CDR3 reads CASSRATHNNEQFF. CDR3 bases: TGTGCCAGCAGCCGGGCGACCCATAACAATGAGCAGTTCTTC.